The TCR beta chain under discussion was sequenced for a study of CD8+ T cells in alopecia areata. Overall study results and limits: In blood and scalp, many expanded lesional clones persisted during tofacitinib.

With regard to this clone: Its antigen is not identified.

V trimming: 0 bases; J trimming: 6 bases; junction bases outside the gene matches: 13. The V gene's germline CDR1 is LGHNA and CDR2 YSLEER. This CDR3 spans 17 amino acids. The treatment is: oral pan-JAK inhibitor, 5-10 mg twice daily. Isolation of CD4+ and CD8+ T cells from PBMCs was achieved by sorting. cDNA reverse transcribed from extracted RNA served as the sequencing template. Here immunoSEQ multiplex PCR was the method, and the copy in TCRdb shows in-frame clones only, minus some. The sample yields more than 150,000 clones, 50% to 60% seen once. The TCR sequence derives from a human donor with alopecia areata. This specimen consisted of CD4+ T cells sorted from blood, obtained at week 4, from a patient treated with tofacitinib. The chain combines TRBV4-3 with TRBJ2-7; TRBD1 aligns across 8 bases. CDR3 nucleotides: TGCGCCAGCAGCCAAGAGGTAGCGCAGGGGGCGCACTCCGAGCAGTACTTC. It encodes CASSQEVAQGAHSEQYF.